This paragraph reports one T cell receptor beta chain. Germline values: CDR1 KGHSH, CDR2 LQKENI. The CDR3 has 12 residues. V lost 6 bases to trimming and J lost 8 bases, with 11 bases between them. The sample comes from a study of cytomegalovirus exposure and HLA in healthy donors. Some clones are missing from TCRdb's copy, which holds only in-frame ones; the method was immunoSEQ multiplex PCR. This table holds under 400,000 clones, 88% found once. This sequence was found in a man aged 25-45 years in good health and CMV-seronegative. The V gene is TRBV18, the J gene TRBJ1-5, with D possibly TRBD1 on 5 matching bases. Sequencing was performed on PBMCs. This CDR3 is CASSAQGEPQHF. DNA of the CDR3: TGTGCCAGCTCCGCCCAGGGTGAGCCCCAGCATTTT.